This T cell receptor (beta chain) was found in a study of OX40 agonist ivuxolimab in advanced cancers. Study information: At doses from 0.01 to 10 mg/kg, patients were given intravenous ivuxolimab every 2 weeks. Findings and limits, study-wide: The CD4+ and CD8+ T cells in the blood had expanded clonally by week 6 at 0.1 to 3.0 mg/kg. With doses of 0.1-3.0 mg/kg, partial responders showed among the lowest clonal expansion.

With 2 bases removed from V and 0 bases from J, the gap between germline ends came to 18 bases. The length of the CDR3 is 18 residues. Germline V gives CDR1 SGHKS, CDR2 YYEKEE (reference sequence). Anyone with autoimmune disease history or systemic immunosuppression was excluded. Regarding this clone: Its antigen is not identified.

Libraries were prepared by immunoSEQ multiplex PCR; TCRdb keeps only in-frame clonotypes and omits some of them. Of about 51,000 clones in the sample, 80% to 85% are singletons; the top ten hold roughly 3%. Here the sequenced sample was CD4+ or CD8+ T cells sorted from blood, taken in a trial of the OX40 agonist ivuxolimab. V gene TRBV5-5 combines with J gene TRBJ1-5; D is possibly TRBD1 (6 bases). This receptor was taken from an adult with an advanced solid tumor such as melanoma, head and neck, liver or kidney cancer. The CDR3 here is CASSFGIQGHYSNQPQHF. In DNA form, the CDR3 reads TGTGCCAGCAGCTTCGGTATTCAGGGGCATTATAGCAATCAGCCCCAGCATTTT.